The sequence of this T cell receptor beta chain was determined in a study of blood T cell repertoires in COVID-19. Looking at the study overall: The origin of the acute and convalescent COVID-19 samples was the United States, Italy and Spain. The analysed material was cDNA or gDNA that came from T cells, B-cell-depleted T cells, or PBMCs.

The table came from immunoSEQ multiplex PCR; TCRdb's copy has only in-frame clones and leaves some out. The sample consists of under 250,000 clones, around 83% of them appearing once. The CDR3 length is 14 residues. CDR1 MDHEN and CDR2 SYDVKM come from the germline V gene. Trimming cost V 6 bases and J 8 bases; bases outside gene matches: 7. The chain carries TRBV28 and TRBJ1-6; 7 bases are a match to TRBD1. The source is a man aged 50-59 years who had recovered from COVID-19. Sample: peripheral blood. The CDR3 DNA is TGTGCCAGCAGGACAGGGCCCAGAGATTCACCCCTCCACTTT. As protein: CASRTGPRDSPLHF.